The 24 T cell receptor beta chains listed next were all sequenced from one sample in a study of control samples from healthy donors and cancer patients. Profiling relied on immunoSEQ multiplex PCR, and the TCRdb table lists in-frame clones only, not all of them. The sample holds roughly 100,000 clones, 88% seen once. Material: blood. The source of these receptors is a man aged 30 to 45 in good health.

The chain joins TRBV7-2 to TRBJ1-2; D ambiguous. The germline gives CDR1 SGHTA, CDR2 FQGNSA. The CDR3 spans 14 residues. V lost 1 base and J 1 base, leaving 7 bases between the germline ends. The chain's CDR3 is CASSLESVNYGYTF. CDR3 sequence (DNA): TGTGCCAGCAGCTTAGAATCCGTTAACTATGGCTACACCTTC.

The chain links TRBV10-1 to TRBJ1-1, with a tentative D call TRBD1 (6 bases). This CDR3 has 15 amino acids. Germline loops: CDR1 WNHNN, CDR2 SYGVQD (reference sequence). Deletions cut 8 bases from V and 0 bases from J, with 16 bases between. The CDR3 DNA is TGCGCCAGCTCCAAATACAGGGAAGTGAACACTGAAGCTTTCTTT. Its translation: CASSKYREVNTEAFF.

CDR3 protein: CASASGNGGLDTQYF. CDR3 coding DNA: TGTGCCAGCGCAAGCGGGAACGGGGGTTTAGATACGCAGTATTTT. This chain uses TRBV6-6 with TRBJ2-3, with TRBD2 matching 7 bases. V lost 8 bases and J lost 5; bases outside the gene matches: 13. The CDR3 totals 15 residues. Germline CDR1 and CDR2: MNHNY and SVGAGI (reference sequence).

J is TRBJ2-5 and V is TRBV5-1; 8 bases match TRBD2. The CDR3 extends over 15 amino acids. V dropped 0 bases and J dropped 2; count of bases not matched to a gene: 3. The V gene's germline CDR1 is SGHRS and CDR2 YFSETQ. The DNA of the CDR3 is TGCGCCAGCAGCTTGGAGGCTAGCGGGCAAGAGACCCAGTACTTC. It specifies CASSLEASGQETQYF.

This clone has only one observation. The rearrangement links TRBV5-4 to TRBJ2-2, with 10 bases lining up with TRBD1. Trimming cost V 4 bases and J 4 bases; bases outside gene matches: 7. The CDR3 covers 16 residues. Germline CDR1 is SGHNT and CDR2 is YYREEE (reference sequence). DNA for the CDR3: TGTGCCAGCAGCGGAGGGACAGGGGTGGGCACCGGGGAGCTGTTTTTT. It codes for CASSGGTGVGTGELFF.

This rearrangement joins TRBV6-5 to TRBJ2-7; perhaps TRBD2 as D (5 bases). CDR1 is MNHEY and CDR2 is SVGAGI in the germline V gene. The CDR3 has 12 amino acids. V was pared by 7 bases and J by 9 bases, with 16 bases between. CDR3 DNA: TGTGCCAGCACCAACCCTGGAGCGGTGCAGTACTTC. Translation gives CASTNPGAVQYF.

In its sample, this clone was seen a few times. This chain connects TRBV5-1 to TRBJ1-1; D unclear. Germline CDR1 and CDR2: SGHRS and YFSETQ. V dropped 2 bases and J dropped 3 bases, with 8 bases sitting between them. CDR3 length: 13 amino acids. This CDR3 reads CASSFYTDTEAFF. The CDR3 DNA sequence: TGCGCCAGCAGCTTCTACACTGACACTGAAGCTTTCTTT.

This rearrangement joins TRBV28 to TRBJ2-1; tentative D call: TRBD2 (5 bases). CDR3 size: 16 residues. Trimming took off 1 base at V and 3 bases at J, with 13 bases between the two ends. Germline V gene data show CDR1 as MDHEN and CDR2 as SYDVKM. Here the CDR3 reads CASSLYRASRYNEQFF. As DNA, the CDR3 is TGTGCCAGCAGTTTATACCGGGCTAGCCGCTACAATGAGCAGTTCTTC.

The chain has TRBV19 and TRBJ1-2; TRBD1 matches at 8 bases. The CDR3 spans 17 residues. V gave up 2 bases and J gave up 0 bases; unmatched junction bases: 8. In germline, CDR1 is LNHDA, CDR2 SQIVND (reference sequence). In nucleotides, the CDR3 is TGTGCCAGTAGTATAATAGGACAGGGAATGGCTAACTATGGCTACACCTTC. Residues: CASSIIGQGMANYGYTF.

The chain uses TRBV19 and TRBJ2-3; the D is unclear. Germline CDR1 LNHDA, CDR2 SQIVND (reference sequence). The CDR3 is made up of 16 amino acids. Deletions cut 5 bases from V and 0 bases from J, with 15 bases between. CDR3 DNA sequence: TGTGCCAGTAGTTTCGGAAGTCCGCCGAGCACAGATACGCAGTATTTT. It specifies CASSFGSPPSTDTQYF.

This chain joins TRBV2 and TRBJ2-7; no clear D gene. Trimming cost V 0 bases and J 3 bases, with 12 bases left between them. Germline values: CDR1 SNHLY, CDR2 FYNNEI. This CDR3 is 15 amino acids long. CDR3 bases: TGTGCCAGCAGTGAAGCCGGCCGCTCCTTCTACGAGCAGTACTTC. It yields the protein CASSEAGRSFYEQYF.

CDR3 loop: CAWSETGTGSSPLHF. DNA of the CDR3: TGTGCCTGGAGTGAAACCGGGACAGGGTCTTCACCCCTCCACTTT. V and J are TRBV30 and TRBJ1-6; TRBD1 matches at 9 bases. Trimming removed 1 base from V and 9 bases from J; junction bases left unmatched: 7. The germline gives CDR1 GTSNPN, CDR2 SVGIG (reference sequence). This CDR3 is 15 amino acids long.

The chain uses TRBV25-1 and TRBJ2-6, with D perhaps matching TRBD1 (6 bases). CDR3 length equals 17 residues. CDR1 MGHDK and CDR2 SYGVNS come from the germline V gene. Trimming cost V 5 bases and J 0 bases, with 14 bases left between them. The CDR3 here is CASSLYLGGSGANVLTF. CDR3 nucleotides: TGTGCCAGCAGTCTGTACCTAGGGGGCTCTGGGGCCAACGTCCTGACTTTC. Together with reference TRBV25-1 and TRBJ2-6, the CDR3 gives the full variable domain: EADIYQTPRYLVIGTGKKITLECSQTMGHDKMYWYQQDPGMELHLIHYSYGVNSTEKGDLSSESTVSRIRTEHFPLTLESARPSHTSQYLCASSLYLGGSGANVLTFGAGSRLTVL.

The V call is TRBV28, the J call TRBJ1-1; D possibly corresponds to TRBD1 (5 bases). The CDR3 extends over 14 amino acids. Trimming cost V 6 bases and J 1 base, with 12 bases left between them. Germline V gene sequence: CDR1 MDHEN, CDR2 SYDVKM. In DNA form, the CDR3 reads TGTGCCAGCAGCCTCGGGGGGAAGAACACTGAAGCTTTCTTT. Amino acids: CASSLGGKNTEAFF.

The chain links TRBV3-1 (or the pseudogene TRBV3-2) to TRBJ2-3; possibly TRBD2 for D (5 bases). V was clipped by 0 bases and J by 2 bases, with 12 bases between them. CDR1 and CDR2 (germline): LGHDT, YNNKEL (reference sequence). This CDR3 is 16 amino acids long. CDR3 in amino acids: CASSQDGATITDTQYF. The CDR3 DNA is TGTGCCAGCAGCCAAGATGGTGCGACTATCACAGATACGCAGTATTTT.

This sequence joins TRBV19 and TRBJ2-1; no clear D. Germline V lookup: CDR1 LNHDA, CDR2 SQIVND (reference sequence). V was cut by 9 bases and J by 0 bases, with 9 bases left in between. The CDR3 has 13 amino acids. The CDR3 loop is CASRLTSYNEQFF. As DNA, the CDR3 is TGTGCCAGCAGACTTACCTCCTACAATGAGCAGTTCTTC. Full variable domain (rest looked up from reference TRBV19 and TRBJ2-1): DGGITQSPKYLFRKEGQNVTLSCEQNLNHDAMYWYRQDPGQGLRLIYYSQIVNDFQKGDIAEGYSVSREKKESFPLTVTSAQKNPTAFYLCASRLTSYNEQFFGPGTRLTVL.

This chain links TRBV9 with TRBJ1-3; D ambiguous. This CDR3 region has 15 residues. V dropped 4 bases and J dropped 0 bases, with 11 bases sitting between them. Germline CDR1 is SGDLS and CDR2 is YYNGEE. DNA of the CDR3: TGTGCCAGCAGCCCCCAAGAGCTCTCTGGAAACACCATATATTTT. As protein: CASSPQELSGNTIYF.

This chain links TRBV19 with TRBJ2-7; possible D gene TRBD2, 5 bases. CDR3 length: 16 amino acids. Germline CDR1 reads LNHDA; CDR2 reads SQIVND (reference sequence). V shed 3 bases and J shed 2 bases, with 17 bases lying between them. The CDR3 protein is CASSISPTGWTYEQYF. The CDR3 nucleotides read TGTGCCAGTAGTATTTCACCCACGGGGTGGACCTACGAGCAGTACTTC. The variable domain in full, with the rest retrieved from reference TRBV19 and TRBJ2-7, is DGGITQSPKYLFRKEGQNVTLSCEQNLNHDAMYWYRQDPGQGLRLIYYSQIVNDFQKGDIAEGYSVSREKKESFPLTVTSAQKNPTAFYLCASSISPTGWTYEQYFGPGTRLTVT.

This clone showed up just once. V is TRBV27 and J is TRBJ2-7, with 8 bases fitting TRBD1. V trimming: 3 bases; J trimming: 2 bases; junction bases outside the gene matches: 3. CDR3 size: 14 residues. The germline V gene encodes CDR1 MNHEY and CDR2 SMNVEV (reference sequence). As DNA, the CDR3 is TGTGCCAGCAGTTTCCAACAGGGGGCCTACGAGCAGTACTTC. This sequence encodes CASSFQQGAYEQYF.

The V gene is TRBV28, the J gene TRBJ1-5, with 7 bases lining up with TRBD1. After removal of 3 bases from V and 4 bases from J, the junction contained 6 bases not matched to a gene. This CDR3 is 15 amino acids long. The germline CDR1 and CDR2 sequences are MDHEN and SYDVKM. CDR3 in amino acids: CASSFLDRENQPQHF. The CDR3 bases are TGTGCCAGCAGTTTTCTCGACAGGGAGAATCAGCCCCAGCATTTT.

J is TRBJ1-6 and V is TRBV7-8; unclear D gene. The CDR3 is made up of 15 amino acids. Germline V gives CDR1 SGHVS, CDR2 FQNEAQ. V was shortened by 5 bases and J by 5 bases, with 13 bases between the two germline ends. CDR3 region: CASSRVARDNSPLHF. In nucleotides, the CDR3 is TGTGCCAGCAGCCGAGTAGCTAGGGATAATTCACCCCTCCACTTT. Full variable domain (rest looked up from reference TRBV7-8 and TRBJ1-6): GAGVSQSPRYKVAKRGQDVALRCDPISGHVSLFWYQQALGQGPEFLTYFQNEAQLDKSGLPSDRFFAERPEGSVSTLKIQRTQQEDSAVYLCASSRVARDNSPLHFGNGTRLTVT.

The rearrangement uses TRBV18 and TRBJ1-1, with D perhaps matching TRBD1 (6 bases). The CDR3 is made up of 14 amino acids. Germline lookup yields CDR1 KGHSH and CDR2 LQKENI. The V end was cut by 8 bases, the J end by 4 bases, with 17 bases between. The CDR3 sequence is CASQPGQGTTEAFF. The DNA of the CDR3 is TGTGCCAGCCAACCAGGGCAGGGGACCACTGAAGCTTTCTTT.

This chain joins TRBV18 and TRBJ1-5; 8 bases map to TRBD1. With 4 bases clipped from V and 4 bases from J, the junction kept 3 bases outside the gene matches. CDR3 length equals 14 residues. In germline, CDR1 is KGHSH, CDR2 LQKENI. In DNA form, the CDR3 reads TGTGCCAGCTCACTAGACAGGGGAAATCAGCCCCAGCATTTT. Translating gives CASSLDRGNQPQHF.

The chain couples TRBV5-1 to TRBJ2-1, with unresolved D. This CDR3 spans 14 amino acids. The germline gives CDR1 SGHRS, CDR2 YFSETQ. V lost 0 bases to trimming and J lost 4 bases, with 8 bases between them. The CDR3 region is CASSLDSFYNEQFF. In DNA, the CDR3 is TGCGCCAGCAGCTTGGACTCATTTTACAATGAGCAGTTCTTC. Together with reference TRBV5-1 and TRBJ2-1, the CDR3 gives the full variable domain: KAGVTQTPRYLIKTRGQQVTLSCSPISGHRSVSWYQQTPGQGLQFLFEYFSETQRNKGNFPGRFSGRQFSNSRSEMNVSTLELGDSALYLCASSLDSFYNEQFFGPGTRLTVL.